This TCR beta chain was sequenced in a study of technical replicates of blood from several donors. Some clones are missing from TCRdb's copy, which holds only in-frame ones; the method was immunoSEQ multiplex PCR. The table shows tens of thousands of clones, with approximately 94% occurring only once. The source material was T cells isolated from PBMCs. The sequence was collected from a human donor in good health.

The CDR3 spells CASSPRIGGTEAFF. The CDR3 coding sequence is TGTGCCAGCAGCCCTAGAATCGGCGGCACTGAAGCTTTCTTT. V usage is TRBV7-3 and J usage is TRBJ1-1; D is unclear. The germline CDR1 and CDR2 sequences are SGHTA and FQGTGA. The CDR3 spans 14 residues. Trimming took 5 bases from V and 4 from J, leaving 14 bases between them.